Each of the 8 T cell receptor beta chains below was sequenced from the same sample in a study of cytomegalovirus exposure and HLA in healthy donors. Primers included in the PCR were 60 Vbeta and 13 Jbeta primers. TCRdb's copy holds only in-frame clones and misses some; the assay was immunoSEQ multiplex PCR. The top ten hold less than 3% of the sample, which has approximately 150,000 clones, roughly 75% seen once. The sample was PBMCs. These receptors were taken from a female donor in good health and CMV-seronegative.

The V call is TRBV27, the J call TRBJ1-2, with TRBD1 matching 7 bases. The ends lost 5 bases at V and 6 bases at J; junction bases unmatched: 12. Germline lookup yields CDR1 MNHEY and CDR2 SMNVEV (reference sequence). The CDR3 runs 15 residues. This CDR3 reads CASSDRDAAFDGYTF. The CDR3 bases are TGTGCCAGCAGTGACAGGGATGCGGCGTTTGATGGCTACACCTTC.

V and J are TRBV18 and TRBJ1-1, with TRBD1 as a possible D gene (5 bases). V was shortened by 1 base and J by 0 bases, with 9 bases between the two germline ends. The CDR3 sequence is 15 residues long. The germline gives CDR1 KGHSH, CDR2 LQKENI. This CDR3 reads CASSPRTRLNTEAFF. The CDR3 DNA is TGTGCCAGCTCACCACGGACACGACTGAACACTGAAGCTTTCTTT.

The chain has TRBV20-1 and TRBJ1-1; D is unresolved. Germline lookup yields CDR1 DFQATT and CDR2 SNEGSKA (reference sequence). The CDR3 sequence is 10 residues long. Trimming removed 5 bases at V and 3 bases at J, with 4 bases between. CDR3 sequence (DNA): TGCAGTGCTCGTGACACTGAAGCTTTCTTT. Translating it yields CSARDTEAFF.

The V gene is TRBV19, the J gene TRBJ2-1; 8 nucleotides match TRBD1. The CDR3 covers 14 residues. Germline V gives CDR1 LNHDA, CDR2 SQIVND (reference sequence). With V trimmed by 7 bases and J by 4 bases, 6 bases remained unmatched. CDR3 coding DNA: TGTGCCAGTAAGGACAGGGCCGCTTACAATGAGCAGTTCTTC. This translates into CASKDRAAYNEQFF. Based on the CDR3 plus reference TRBV19 and TRBJ2-1, the full variable domain is DGGITQSPKYLFRKEGQNVTLSCEQNLNHDAMYWYRQDPGQGLRLIYYSQIVNDFQKGDIAEGYSVSREKKESFPLTVTSAQKNPTAFYLCASKDRAAYNEQFFGPGTRLTVL.

By sample share, this clone is medium-sized. The chain carries TRBV6-1 and TRBJ2-3, with TRBD1 identical over 7 bases. CDR1 and CDR2 from the germline V gene are MNHNS and SASEGT. This CDR3 region has 11 residues. The CDR3, as DNA: TGTGCGACAGGGTTGACAGATACGCAGTATTTT. Its protein product is CATGLTDTQYF.

The chain has TRBV29-1 and TRBJ1-5; 7 nucleotides align to TRBD1. Germline CDR1 is SQVTM and CDR2 is ANQGSEA. This CDR3 spans 15 amino acids. V dropped 6 bases and J dropped 4; count of bases not matched to a gene: 12. CDR3 loop: CSVGDSRWGNQPQHF. CDR3 nucleotides: TGCAGCGTGGGGGACAGCCGATGGGGAAATCAGCCCCAGCATTTT.

The chain joins TRBV7-3 to TRBJ2-1; maybe TRBD2 (6 bases). CDR3 length: 16 amino acids. Trimming took 5 bases from V and 2 from J, leaving 16 bases between them. Germline V gene data show CDR1 as SGHTA and CDR2 as FQGTGA. The CDR3 DNA follows: TGTGCCAGCAGCCCTAGGGACTTCAACCCCTACAATGAGCAGTTCTTC. It specifies CASSPRDFNPYNEQFF.

The chain has TRBV6-1 and TRBJ1-2; 7 nucleotides line up with TRBD1. Germline lookup yields CDR1 MNHNS and CDR2 SASEGT. CDR3 length equals 12 residues. Trimming cost V 6 bases and J 4 bases; bases outside gene matches: 2. CDR3 residues: CASSRDSYGYTF. CDR3 DNA sequence: TGTGCCAGCAGCCGGGACAGCTATGGCTACACCTTC.